The 23 T cell receptor beta chains below come from one sample, sequenced in a study of CD8+ T cells in alopecia areata. Treatment of the sample: oral pan-JAK inhibitor, 5-10 mg twice daily. cDNA reverse transcribed from extracted RNA served as the sequencing template. Measured with immunoSEQ multiplex PCR; TCRdb has only the in-frame clones, and not every one. Of over 250,000 clones listed, around 64% were seen once; the top ten hold 0.75% to 0.95%. Sequenced material: CD4+ T cells sorted from blood, taken between weeks 51 and 54, from a patient treated with tofacitinib. These receptors were collected from a human donor with alopecia areata.

This chain links TRBV6-6 with TRBJ2-7; 8 positions match TRBD1. Looked up from germline, CDR1 is MNHNY and CDR2 is SVGAGI (reference sequence). This CDR3 spans 16 amino acids. The trim removed 0 bases at V and 2 bases at J, leaving 6 bases unmatched. The CDR3, as DNA: TGTGCCAGCAGTTACTCATGGACAGGGAGAACCTACGAGCAGTACTTC. Residues: CASSYSWTGRTYEQYF.

The chain uses TRBV29-1 and TRBJ2-3; 8 bases map to TRBD1. V dropped 3 bases and J dropped 3; count of bases not matched to a gene: 2. CDR1 is SQVTM and CDR2 is ANQGSEA in the germline V gene. The CDR3 contains 13 residues. The CDR3 DNA reads as TGCAGCGTTGACGACAGGGGAACAGATACGCAGTATTTT. This gives the protein CSVDDRGTDTQYF.

This clone came up a few times. CDR3 loop: CASSRGQAITDTQYF. The CDR3 region has the DNA TGTGCCAGCAGTCGGGGACAGGCGATCACAGATACGCAGTATTTT. The chain recombines TRBV7-9 with TRBJ2-3, with 8 nucleotides matching TRBD1. Germline assignment: CDR1 SEHNR and CDR2 FQNEAQ (reference sequence). The CDR3 totals 15 residues. V was pared by 6 bases and J by 2 bases, with 7 bases of the junction left unmatched.

The J gene is TRBJ1-1, the V gene TRBV27; D may be TRBD1 (5 bases). This CDR3 is 16 amino acids long. Trimming shortened V by 5 bases and J by 6 bases, and 22 bases separated the two germline ends. Looked up from germline, CDR1 is MNHEY and CDR2 is SMNVEV (reference sequence). CDR3 loop: CASSPWLQAGTPEAFF. DNA for the CDR3: TGTGCCAGCAGTCCCTGGCTCCAGGCGGGGACCCCTGAAGCTTTCTTT.

As to this clone: This CDR3 is also generated by other DNA sequences in the sample. The V and J genes are TRBV29-1 and TRBJ2-3; D may correspond to TRBD1 or TRBD2 (5 bases each). The CDR3 totals 13 residues. Germline CDR1 is SQVTM and CDR2 is ANQGSEA. The V end was cut by 4 bases, the J end by 6 bases, with 14 bases between. CDR3 loop: CSVVDTGTDTQYF. In nucleotides, the CDR3 is TGCAGCGTTGTTGATACGGGGACGGATACGCAGTATTTT.

The CDR3 bases are TGTGCCATCTCCCCCCAGGGGGCTAGGGGCAATCAGCCCCAGCATTTT. It translates to CAISPQGARGNQPQHF. The rearrangement uses TRBV10-3 and TRBJ1-5; 8 nucleotides align to TRBD1. V trimming: 8 bases; J trimming: 2 bases; junction bases outside the gene matches: 11. CDR1 and CDR2 (germline): ENHRY, SYGVKD. The CDR3 totals 16 residues.

The rearrangement links TRBV19 to TRBJ1-1; D unresolved. The CDR3 has 13 residues. From germline, CDR1 is LNHDA and CDR2 SQIVND (reference sequence). Between the trimmed V and J ends, which lost 7 bases and 4 bases, there was a span of 13 bases. The CDR3 DNA follows: TGTGCCAGTACCACCCTCCACATCACTGAAGCTTTCTTT. It yields the protein CASTTLHITEAFF.

V is TRBV29-1 and J is TRBJ1-1; no clear D gene. This CDR3 comprises 14 residues. Germline V gene data show CDR1 as SQVTM and CDR2 as ANQGSEA. V lost 0 bases and J 0 bases, leaving 8 bases between the germline ends. The CDR3 DNA is TGCAGCGTTGAAGAACGAGCGATGAACACTGAAGCTTTCTTT. Amino acid sequence: CSVEERAMNTEAFF.

This CDR3 is CASSKMTGVRSNEQFF. In DNA form, the CDR3 reads TGTGCCAGCAGTAAGATGACAGGGGTCCGGTCGAATGAGCAGTTCTTC. The rearrangement joins TRBV6-6 to TRBJ2-1; TRBD1 matches 8 bases. With 5 bases clipped from V and 7 bases from J, the junction kept 13 bases outside the gene matches. The CDR3 is 16 residues long. CDR1 is MNHNY and CDR2 is SVGAGI in the germline V gene (reference sequence).

The V call is TRBV30, the J call TRBJ2-5; D not resolved. Deletions cut 5 bases from V and 3 bases from J, with 10 bases between. The CDR3 has 12 amino acids. Looked up from germline, CDR1 is GTSNPN and CDR2 is SVGIG (reference sequence). The CDR3 here is CAWSSPKETQYF. CDR3 nucleotides: TGTGCCTGGTCCTCTCCCAAAGAGACCCAGTACTTC.

J is TRBJ2-3 and V is TRBV7-3; D unclear. Germline V gives CDR1 SGHTA, CDR2 FQGTGA. V lost 5 bases, J lost 6 bases, and 12 bases lay in between. The CDR3 consists of 13 residues. DNA of the CDR3: TGTGCCAGCAGCACCGAGGACGAGGATACGCAGTATTTT. It yields the protein CASSTEDEDTQYF.

CDR3 protein: CASGGAKETQYF. The CDR3 nucleotides read TGTGCCAGCGGCGGGGCGAAAGAGACCCAGTACTTC. This chain uses TRBV6-5 with TRBJ2-5; tentatively, D is TRBD2 (6 bases). Germline-derived CDR1 and CDR2 are MNHEY and SVGAGI. Trimming removed 8 bases at V and 3 bases at J, with 10 bases between. The CDR3 has 12 residues.

The chain uses TRBV29-1 and TRBJ1-1; D call uncertain. Trimming removed 0 bases from V and 6 bases from J, with 8 bases in between. The CDR3 contains 12 residues. Germline-derived CDR1 and CDR2 are SQVTM and ANQGSEA. The chain's CDR3 is CSVEDLTPEAFF. DNA for the CDR3: TGCAGCGTTGAAGACTTAACACCTGAAGCTTTCTTT.

This clone was observed a few times. CDR3 nucleotide sequence: TGTGCCTGGCGAGTCGGCTCCGCTGACACGCAGTATTTT. Amino acid sequence: CAWRVGSADTQYF. The chain employs TRBV30 and TRBJ2-3; no reliable D call. CDR3 length: 13 amino acids. V dropped 5 bases and J dropped 9 bases, with 18 bases sitting between them. Germline CDR1 GTSNPN, CDR2 SVGIG (reference sequence). Full variable domain (remainder filled in from reference TRBV30 and TRBJ2-3): SQTIHQWPATLVQPVGSPLSLECTVEGTSNPNLYWYRQAAGRGLQLLFYSVGIGQISSEVPQNLSASRPQDRQFILSSKKLLLSDSGFYLCAWRVGSADTQYFGPGTRLTVL.

This sequence joins TRBV7-8 and TRBJ2-1; TRBD1 or TRBD2 may be the D gene (5 bases each). The CDR3 loop spans 13 amino acids. Germline V gene data show CDR1 as SGHVS and CDR2 as FQNEAQ. V lost 0 bases and J 9 bases, leaving 9 bases between the germline ends. This CDR3 reads CASSLARDGEQFF. CDR3 sequence (DNA): TGTGCCAGCAGCTTAGCCAGGGACGGTGAGCAGTTCTTC.

The genes are TRBV30 and TRBJ2-7; D remains ambiguous. Trimming stripped 0 bases from V and 4 bases from J, with 13 bases between. Germline V gene sequence: CDR1 GTSNPN, CDR2 SVGIG (reference sequence). The CDR3 has 14 residues. CDR3 sequence reads: CAWSVSHISYEQYF. Written as DNA, the CDR3 is TGTGCCTGGAGTGTAAGTCACATAAGTTACGAGCAGTACTTC.

This clone was counted only a few times. The rearrangement joins TRBV13 to TRBJ1-5; D not resolved. The CDR3 spans 13 residues. Germline values: CDR1 PRHDT, CDR2 FYEKMQ (reference sequence). The V end was cut by 3 bases, the J end by 7 bases, with 10 bases between. The CDR3 loop is CASSFTVGQPQHF. Written as DNA, the CDR3 is TGTGCCAGCAGCTTCACAGTGGGCCAGCCCCAGCATTTT.

This clone was counted between two and nine times. The CDR3: CSVAINRGEQYF. Here the CDR3 DNA reads TGCAGCGTTGCCATAAACAGGGGCGAGCAGTACTTC. V usage is TRBV29-1 and J usage is TRBJ2-7; 7 nucleotides match TRBD1. The V gene end was trimmed by 4 bases and the J gene end by 6 bases; junction bases not matched to a gene: 6. The CDR3 covers 12 residues. From germline, CDR1 is SQVTM and CDR2 ANQGSEA.

CDR3 protein: CASSLGRSGEQYF. Here the CDR3 DNA reads TGTGCCAGCAGCTTGGGCAGGTCGGGCGAGCAGTACTTC. This chain uses TRBV5-6 with TRBJ2-7; the D is unclear. With 0 bases removed from V and 6 bases from J, the gap between germline ends came to 10 bases. CDR1 and CDR2 (germline): SGHDT, YYEEEE. The CDR3 has 13 residues.

Only a few counts were recorded for this clone. The chain links TRBV5-4 to TRBJ2-5, with D perhaps given as TRBD1 or TRBD2 (5 bases each). This CDR3 is 13 amino acids long. Trimming stripped 4 bases from V and 5 bases from J, with 12 bases between. The germline gives CDR1 SGHNT, CDR2 YYREEE (reference sequence). CDR3 coding DNA: TGTGCCAGCAGCCAGCAGGGACGGGAGACCCAGTACTTC. This encodes CASSQQGRETQYF. The whole variable domain, filled in from reference TRBV5-4 and TRBJ2-5, reads ETGVTQSPTHLIKTRGQQVTLRCSSQSGHNTVSWYQQALGQGPQFIFQYYREEENGRGNFPPRFSGLQFPNYSSELNVNALELDDSALYLCASSQQGRETQYFGPGTRLLVL.

This chain uses TRBV29-1 with TRBJ1-2, with D possibly matching TRBD1 (5 bases). The CDR3 extends over 13 amino acids. Germline CDR1 reads SQVTM; CDR2 reads ANQGSEA. V shed 0 bases and J shed 7 bases, with 12 bases lying between them. In DNA, the CDR3 is TGCAGCGTTGAAGAGTGGCAGGGTGTTGGCTACACCTTC. Translating gives CSVEEWQGVGYTF.

A single count supports this clone. The chain couples TRBV2 to TRBJ1-2; D is uncertain. The CDR3 consists of 13 residues. Germline loops: CDR1 SNHLY, CDR2 FYNNEI. Trimming pared 3 bases from V and 6 bases from J, leaving 11 bases between. The CDR3 DNA follows: TGTGCCAGCAGTGAGCAGGCCGGCGATGGCTACACCTTC. This encodes CASSEQAGDGYTF. The full variable domain, its missing parts supplied by reference TRBV2 and TRBJ1-2, is EPEVTQTPSHQVTQMGQEVILRCVPISNHLYFYWYRQILGQKVEFLVSFYNNEISEKSEIFDDQFSVERPDGSNFTLKIRSTKLEDSAMYFCASSEQAGDGYTFGSGTRLTVV.

The V call is TRBV7-2, the J call TRBJ2-7; D remains ambiguous. The CDR3 spans 15 residues. The germline gives CDR1 SGHTA, CDR2 FQGNSA. Trimming took off 3 bases at V and 0 bases at J, with 12 bases between the two ends. Here the CDR3 reads CASSFDLSRSYEQYF. The CDR3 DNA follows: TGTGCCAGCAGCTTCGACCTATCCCGCTCCTACGAGCAGTACTTC.